The 32 T cell receptor beta chains below were found in one sample sequenced in a study of cytomegalovirus exposure and HLA in healthy donors. It was with 60 Vbeta and 13 Jbeta primers that the PCR ran. Assay: immunoSEQ multiplex PCR; the TCRdb copy retains only in-frame clones and omits some. The repertoire has fewer than 130,000 clones, around 80% of them found once; the top ten carry roughly 4.9%. What was sequenced was PBMCs. All receptors come from a female donor in good health and CMV-seropositive.

The sample holds a few counts of this clone. This chain uses TRBV6-5 with TRBJ1-2; 7 bases line up with TRBD1. Germline CDR1 reads MNHEY; CDR2 reads SVGAGI. The CDR3 covers 14 residues. V was clipped by 2 bases and J by 3 bases; unmatched bases: 3. In DNA, the CDR3 is TGTGCCAGCAGTTACAAAGGGACAGACTATGGCTACACCTTC. It specifies CASSYKGTDYGYTF.

The chain joins TRBV30 to TRBJ1-5, with TRBD1 as a possible D gene (6 bases). The germline V gene encodes CDR1 GTSNPN and CDR2 SVGIG (reference sequence). This CDR3 is 17 amino acids long. Trimming pared 0 bases from V and 0 bases from J, leaving 15 bases between. DNA for the CDR3: TGTGCCTGGAGTGTAAATGACAGGATATATAGCAATCAGCCCCAGCATTTT. This gives the protein CAWSVNDRIYSNQPQHF.

This clone occurred a few times. The chain links TRBV6-1 to TRBJ1-5; TRBD1 aligns across 7 bases. This CDR3 has 14 amino acids. V lost 6 bases, J lost 4 bases, and 6 bases stayed unmatched. The germline V gene has CDR1 MNHNS and CDR2 SASEGT. The CDR3 reads CASRDRALNQPQHF. In DNA form, the CDR3 reads TGTGCCAGCAGAGACAGGGCGTTAAATCAGCCCCAGCATTTT.

This clone was seen only once. The chain recombines TRBV7-2 with TRBJ2-5, with D possibly TRBD1 on 6 matching bases. CDR3 length: 16 amino acids. Germline V gene data show CDR1 as SGHTA and CDR2 as FQGNSA. V was trimmed by 1 base and J by 2 bases, leaving 14 bases between them. As DNA, the CDR3 is TGTGCCAGCAGCTTAGTAGGGACATCTAAACAAGAGACCCAGTACTTC. Translating it yields CASSLVGTSKQETQYF.

V usage is TRBV11-2 and J usage is TRBJ1-1; TRBD1 matches at 7 bases. The V gene end was trimmed by 5 bases and the J gene end by 6 bases; junction bases not matched to a gene: 6. The germline CDR1 and CDR2 sequences are SGHAT and FQNNGV. The length of the CDR3 is 13 residues. The CDR3 loop reads CASSPQGSAEAFF. CDR3 DNA sequence: TGTGCCAGCAGCCCACAGGGGAGCGCTGAAGCTTTCTTT.

The chain combines TRBV5-1 with TRBJ2-2, with 7 bases matching TRBD1. CDR3 length: 14 residues. The ends lost 7 bases at V and 4 bases at J; junction bases unmatched: 7. Looked up from germline, CDR1 is SGHRS and CDR2 is YFSETQ. The chain's CDR3 is CASRRDRSTGELFF. The CDR3 coding sequence is TGCGCCAGCCGCCGGGACAGAAGCACCGGGGAGCTGTTTTTT.

The CDR3, as DNA: TGTGCCAGCAGCTTAATGGGGACAGAAGGCTACACCTTC. It specifies CASSLMGTEGYTF. The chain links TRBV7-8 to TRBJ1-2; 7 positions agree with TRBD1. Germline CDR1 and CDR2: SGHVS and FQNEAQ. The CDR3 is made up of 13 amino acids. Germline trimming cut 2 bases from V and 8 bases from J; bases unmatched to any gene: 5.

With respect to this clone: Other DNA sequences from this sample encode an identical CDR3 as well. The chain recombines TRBV5-1 with TRBJ2-5, with a tentative D call TRBD1 (5 bases). This CDR3 comprises 13 residues. V dropped 0 bases and J dropped 3 bases, with 6 bases sitting between them. CDR1 is SGHRS, CDR2 YFSETQ, per germline. The CDR3 region is CASSLAREETQYF. The DNA of the CDR3 is TGCGCCAGCAGCTTGGCCAGGGAAGAGACCCAGTACTTC. Together with reference TRBV5-1 and TRBJ2-5, the CDR3 gives the full variable domain: KAGVTQTPRYLIKTRGQQVTLSCSPISGHRSVSWYQQTPGQGLQFLFEYFSETQRNKGNFPGRFSGRQFSNSRSEMNVSTLELGDSALYLCASSLAREETQYFGPGTRLLVL.

CDR3 sequence reads: CASSLVGGTAYNEQFF. The CDR3 coding sequence is TGTGCCAGCAGCTTAGTGGGCGGGACCGCCTACAATGAGCAGTTCTTC. This chain joins TRBV7-8 and TRBJ2-1; D is possibly TRBD2 (6 bases). CDR3 length: 16 residues. Germline V gene data show CDR1 as SGHVS and CDR2 as FQNEAQ. Trimming stripped 1 base from V and 2 bases from J, with 12 bases between.

This clone turned up a few times. V usage is TRBV2 and J usage is TRBJ1-4; TRBD1 matches at 7 bases. CDR3 length: 14 residues. The germline gives CDR1 SNHLY, CDR2 FYNNEI. Trimming cost V 5 bases and J 4 bases; bases outside gene matches: 4. CDR3 region: CASSKGASNEKLFF. Written as DNA, the CDR3 is TGTGCCAGCAGTAAGGGGGCTAGTAATGAAAAACTGTTTTTT.

The genes are TRBV5-4 and TRBJ2-1; 12 nucleotides line up with TRBD2. Germline lookup yields CDR1 SGHNT and CDR2 YYREEE (reference sequence). The V segment lost 3 bases and the J segment 2 bases; nucleotides outside the gene matches: 6. The CDR3 loop spans 17 amino acids. CDR3 coding DNA: TGTGCCAGCAGCTACAGACTAGCGGGAGTAACCTACAATGAGCAGTTCTTC. This sequence encodes CASSYRLAGVTYNEQFF. The whole variable domain, remainder taken from reference TRBV5-4 and TRBJ2-1, is ETGVTQSPTHLIKTRGQQVTLRCSSQSGHNTVSWYQQALGQGPQFIFQYYREEENGRGNFPPRFSGLQFPNYSSELNVNALELDDSALYLCASSYRLAGVTYNEQFFGPGTRLTVL.

The V and J genes are TRBV10-2 and TRBJ1-3; TRBD1 is a possible D gene (5 bases). Looked up from germline, CDR1 is WSHSY and CDR2 is SAAADI. CDR3 length: 14 residues. Deletions cut 0 bases from V and 5 bases from J, with 8 bases between. The CDR3, as DNA: TGCGCCAGCAGTGAGTCGCAGGGCCGAAACACCATATATTTT. This encodes CASSESQGRNTIYF.

The genes are TRBV7-6 and TRBJ2-5, with 7 bases matching TRBD1. This CDR3 comprises 15 residues. J was trimmed by 0 bases and V by 5 bases; bases with no gene match: 6. CDR1 and CDR2 from the germline V gene are SGHVS and FNYEAQ. CDR3 in DNA: TGTGCCAGCAGCCCTCTGGGACAGCACCAAGAGACCCAGTACTTC. This translates into CASSPLGQHQETQYF.

This chain uses TRBV15 with TRBJ1-5, with TRBD1 identical over 11 bases. The CDR3 is 20 residues long. Germline CDR1 reads LNHNV; CDR2 reads YYDKDF (reference sequence). Trimming removed 0 bases from V and 4 bases from J; junction bases left unmatched: 14. The CDR3 sequence: CATSRDRPIMDRGRNQPQHF. The CDR3 bases are TGTGCCACCAGCAGAGATCGCCCTATTATGGACAGGGGGCGGAATCAGCCCCAGCATTTT.

The rearrangement uses TRBV29-1 and TRBJ2-2; TRBD1 might be the D (5 bases). The germline V and J ends were trimmed by 3 bases and 0 bases, with 5 bases remaining between them. Germline CDR1 reads SQVTM; CDR2 reads ANQGSEA. The CDR3 loop spans 13 amino acids. This chain's CDR3 is CSVDRANTGELFF. CDR3 in DNA: TGCAGCGTTGACAGGGCGAACACCGGGGAGCTGTTTTTT.

Comments on this clone: An end of the junction does not agree with germline; a read error may underlie this. The chain links TRBV6-1 to TRBJ2-7; 9 nucleotides line up with TRBD1. CDR1 and CDR2 (germline): MNHNS, SASEGT. This CDR3 region has 13 residues. The CDR3 here is CASSEQWLDRGDF. The CDR3 nucleotides are TGTGCCAGCAGTGAACAATGGCTGGACAGGGGAGACTTC.

The rearrangement joins TRBV19 to TRBJ1-5; D ambiguous. In germline, CDR1 is LNHDA, CDR2 SQIVND (reference sequence). The CDR3 has 14 amino acids. The ends were cut back, 10 bases at V and 2 bases at J, with 15 bases in the middle. The CDR3 sequence: CATPPRGGNQPQHF. CDR3 bases: TGTGCCACCCCTCCTCGGGGTGGCAATCAGCCCCAGCATTTT.

V is TRBV5-5 and J is TRBJ2-7; 13 nucleotides agree with TRBD2. V lost 3 bases and J lost 4; bases outside the gene matches: 4. The germline gives CDR1 SGHKS, CDR2 YYEKEE (reference sequence). The CDR3 runs 15 residues. The CDR3 DNA reads as TGTGCCAGCAGCTGGACTAGCGGGAGTGAATACGAGCAGTACTTC. Amino acid sequence: CASSWTSGSEYEQYF.

This chain connects TRBV5-4 to TRBJ2-5, with 13 bases fitting TRBD2. The J segment lost 4 bases and the V segment lost 3 bases, leaving 6 bases of the junction unmatched. The CDR3 consists of 16 residues. CDR1 and CDR2 (germline): SGHNT, YYREEE (reference sequence). The chain's CDR3 is CASSSGLAGVRETQYF. As DNA, the CDR3 is TGTGCCAGCAGCTCCGGACTAGCGGGGGTGAGAGAGACCCAGTACTTC.

The chain recombines TRBV10-3 with TRBJ2-1, with 8 bases identical to TRBD2. The CDR3 length is 15 residues. V dropped 2 bases and J dropped 7; count of bases not matched to a gene: 7. The germline V gene encodes CDR1 ENHRY and CDR2 SYGVKD. The CDR3 region has the DNA TGTGCCATCAGTGAGCCGAGCGGGAGTTTTAATGAGCAGTTCTTC. It translates to CAISEPSGSFNEQFF.

This clone has only a few counts. This chain links TRBV11-2 with TRBJ2-5; TRBD2 agrees at 9 bases. The CDR3 consists of 15 residues. The germline CDR1 and CDR2 sequences are SGHAT and FQNNGV. Trimming took 7 bases from V and 5 from J; bases not matched to a gene: 11. The CDR3 bases are TGTGCCAGCACCCCGGGCGGGGGGGCCAGGGAGACCCAGTACTTC. This gives the protein CASTPGGGARETQYF.

J is TRBJ2-2 and V is TRBV5-1; D ambiguous. Trimming took 7 bases from V and 0 from J, leaving 13 bases between them. In germline, CDR1 is SGHRS, CDR2 YFSETQ. The CDR3 extends over 15 amino acids. CDR3 sequence (DNA): TGCGCCAGCCGACAAGCCACCACGAACACCGGGGAGCTGTTTTTT. Protein sequence: CASRQATTNTGELFF. Looking up the rest from reference TRBV5-1 and TRBJ2-2 gives the full variable domain: KAGVTQTPRYLIKTRGQQVTLSCSPISGHRSVSWYQQTPGQGLQFLFEYFSETQRNKGNFPGRFSGRQFSNSRSEMNVSTLELGDSALYLCASRQATTNTGELFFGEGSRLTVL.

DNA of the CDR3: TGTGCCAGCAGTTTACTCCGCACAGATACGCAGTATTTT. Translation: CASSLLRTDTQYF. The V gene is TRBV27, the J gene TRBJ2-3; D uncertain. Trimming pared 2 bases from V and 1 base from J, leaving 4 bases between. CDR1 and CDR2 (germline): MNHEY, SMNVEV (reference sequence). The length of the CDR3 is 13 residues.

The chain has TRBV5-1 and TRBJ2-7; 7 bases are shared with TRBD1. V shed 4 bases, J shed 1 base, and the junction held 2 bases outside the gene matches. Germline V gene lookup returns CDR1 SGHRS and CDR2 YFSETQ. This CDR3 is 13 amino acids long. For the CDR3, the DNA is TGCGCCAGCAGCCGGACAGGATCCTACGAGCAGTACTTC. Protein sequence: CASSRTGSYEQYF.

The chain has TRBV7-9 and TRBJ1-1; TRBD1 is a possible D gene (6 bases). In germline, CDR1 is SEHNR, CDR2 FQNEAQ (reference sequence). V was shortened by 7 bases and J by 4 bases, with 16 bases between the two germline ends. CDR3 size: 14 residues. CDR3 in DNA: TGTGCCAGCACAGCCGGGACAACCAGCACTGAAGCTTTCTTT. Translated, it gives CASTAGTTSTEAFF.

Remarks on this clone: One end of the junction fails to match germline, which may point to a read error. V usage is TRBV4-1 and J usage is TRBJ1-1; D is ambiguous. Germline V gene data show CDR1 as MGHRA and CDR2 as YSYEKL. CDR3 length: 12 residues. In DNA form, the CDR3 reads TGCGCCAGCAGCCAAAACCGTGCAGCGCCATCCTTT. Its translation: CASSQNRAAPSF.

This clone has only a few counts. The genes are TRBV6-1 and TRBJ1-1; no clear D gene. V gave up 6 bases and J gave up 1 base, with 9 bases separating them. The CDR3 length is 13 residues. Germline V gives CDR1 MNHNS, CDR2 SASEGT. CDR3 in DNA: TGTGCCAGCAGGAGACATAAGAACACTGAAGCTTTCTTT. Translating gives CASRRHKNTEAFF.

V and J are TRBV6-6 and TRBJ1-2, with D possibly TRBD1 on 5 matching bases. The CDR3 is made up of 13 amino acids. The V gene lost 7 bases and the J gene lost 2 bases, with 11 bases spanning the gap. The germline gives CDR1 MNHNY, CDR2 SVGAGI (reference sequence). The DNA of the CDR3 is TGTGCCAGCAAGGCGGGGGGGAACTATGGCTACACCTTC. Protein sequence: CASKAGGNYGYTF.

The chain couples TRBV5-8 to TRBJ1-2; 8 bases line up with TRBD1. V lost 0 bases to trimming and J lost 2 bases; unmatched junction nucleotides: 12. CDR3 length: 18 amino acids. Germline V gene data show CDR1 as SGHTS and CDR2 as YDEGEE. In DNA form, the CDR3 reads TGTGCCAGCAGCTTGGGGGACCGTCCAGCAGGGGGCAACTATGGCTACACCTTC. The encoded protein is CASSLGDRPAGGNYGYTF.

The V and J genes are TRBV10-3 and TRBJ1-2, with a weak D call TRBD1 (5 bases). Trimming took off 6 bases at V and 3 bases at J, with 20 bases between the two ends. Germline V gene data show CDR1 as ENHRY and CDR2 as SYGVKD. This CDR3 contains 16 residues. In nucleotides, the CDR3 is TGTGCCATCAGGAGAGAAGGGAGGGGTACCCACTATGGCTACACCTTC. This encodes CAIRREGRGTHYGYTF.

V is TRBV30 and J is TRBJ2-1, with D perhaps TRBD2 (6 bases). V dropped 0 bases and J dropped 14 bases, with 17 bases sitting between them. The germline CDR1 and CDR2 sequences are GTSNPN and SVGIG (reference sequence). This CDR3 contains 13 residues. The CDR3 DNA reads as TGTGCCTGGAGTGTACTGACTGGCGGGGAGAAGTTCTTC. This translates into CAWSVLTGGEKFF.

The CDR3 DNA reads as TGTGCCAGCAGCCCTCGTCGACTAGCGGGAGGGTGGCGCACAGATACGCAGTATTTT. Encoded protein: CASSPRRLAGGWRTDTQYF. The chain is built from TRBV7-9 and TRBJ2-3, with 14 positions matching TRBD2. The germline CDR1 and CDR2 sequences are SEHNR and FQNEAQ (reference sequence). With 5 bases clipped from V and 1 base from J, the junction kept 11 bases outside the gene matches. The CDR3 consists of 19 residues.